This entry concerns a single T cell receptor (beta chain). These data are taken from a study of blood T cell repertoires in COVID-19. Sequencing used immunoSEQ multiplex PCR; TCRdb keeps in-frame clones, though not all of them. Here the sample spans around 200,000 clones, approximately 82% being singletons. The CDR3 spans 16 residues. Germline assignment: CDR1 KGHSH and CDR2 LQKENI. V lost 3 bases, J lost 1 base, and 5 bases stayed unmatched. The sequence was obtained from a man in his forties or fifties with active or convalescent COVID-19. The chain employs TRBV18 and TRBJ2-7, with TRBD2 matching 11 bases. Sequenced input: peripheral blood. The CDR3 here is CASSPPGLAESYEQYF. The CDR3 nucleotides are TGTGCCAGCTCACCCCCGGGACTAGCGGAATCCTACGAGCAGTACTTC.